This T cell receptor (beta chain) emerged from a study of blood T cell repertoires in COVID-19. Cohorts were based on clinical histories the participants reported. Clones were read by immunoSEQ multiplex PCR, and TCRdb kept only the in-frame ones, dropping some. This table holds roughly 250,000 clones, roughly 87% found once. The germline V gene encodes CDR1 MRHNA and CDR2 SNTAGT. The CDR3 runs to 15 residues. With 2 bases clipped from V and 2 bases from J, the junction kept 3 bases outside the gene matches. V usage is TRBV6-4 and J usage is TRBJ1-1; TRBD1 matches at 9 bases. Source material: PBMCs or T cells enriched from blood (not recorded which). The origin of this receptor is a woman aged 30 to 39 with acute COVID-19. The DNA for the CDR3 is TGTGCCAGCAGTGACGGGGACAGGGCCAACACTGAAGCTTTCTTT. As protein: CASSDGDRANTEAFF.